The rows below give T cell receptor beta chains drawn from one sample of a study of T cell responses to AZD1222 COVID-19 vaccine. Repertoires were generated with immunoSEQ multiplex PCR, while TCRdb's copy carries only in-frame clones and drops some. The sample holds 150,000 or so clones, approximately 90% seen once. This material consisted of peripheral blood, taken on day 0 of AZD1222 vaccination. All receptors come from an adult in good health. CDR3s include the opening cysteine and the closing phenylalanine or tryptophan. A D gene is named only where the DNA matches it firmly. The size entry is marked missing in some rows and otherwise reads once, few, many or a size class.

>once|TRBV11-2|.|TRBJ1-1
CASSPDMNTEAFF
TGTGCCAGCAGCCCTGATATGAACACTGAAGCTTTCTTT
>.|TRBV27|TRBD1|TRBJ2-3
CASSPGQGVDTQYF
TGTGCCAGCAGCCCGGGACAGGGGGTAGATACGCAGTATTTT
>.|TRBV12-3/TRBV12-4|.|TRBJ1-1
CASSLGVSTEAFF
TGTGCCAGCAGTTTGGGGGTTAGCACTGAAGCTTTCTTT
>.|TRBV3-1/TRBV3-2|.|TRBJ1-2
CASSQGELWYGYTF
TGTGCCAGCAGCCAAGGAGAACTATGGTATGGCTACACCTTC
>.|TRBV10-2|.|TRBJ1-2
CASGEGGYGYTF
TGCGCCAGCGGGGAAGGGGGCTATGGCTACACCTTC
>.|TRBV13|TRBD1|TRBJ2-3
CASSIRDSGCYF
TGTGCCAGCAGCATACGGGACAGTGGGTGTTATTTT
>once|TRBV6-1|.|TRBJ1-5
CASSGAQGYSNQPQHF
TGTGCCAGCAGTGGGGCACAGGGATATAGCAATCAGCCCCAGCATTTT
>.|TRBV10-1|.|TRBJ2-7
CASSESVGLAYEQYF
TGCGCCAGCAGTGAATCTGTCGGACTCGCCTACGAGCAGTACTTC
>.|TRBV2|.|TRBJ2-1
CATTLRAYNEQFF
TGTGCCACGACCCTCCGAGCCTACAATGAGCAGTTCTTC
>.|TRBV5-4|.|TRBJ2-1
CASSLAGSKGEQFF
TGTGCCAGCAGCTTGGCCGGGAGTAAGGGTGAGCAGTTCTTC
>.|TRBV25-1|.|TRBJ1-4
CASSPPYATNEKLFF
TGTGCCAGCTCCCCGCCATACGCAACTAATGAAAAACTGTTTTTT
>few|TRBV7-9|.|TRBJ1-5
CASSLETDNQPQHF
TGTGCCAGCAGCTTAGAAACAGACAATCAGCCCCAGCATTTT
>.|TRBV15|TRBD1|TRBJ1-1
CATSRDRILVGAFF
TGTGCCACCAGCAGGGACAGGATCTTGGTGGGTGCTTTCTTT
>once|TRBV6-5|.|TRBJ1-1
CASSYLQGEGEAFF
TGTGCCAGCAGTTACCTACAGGGAGAAGGTGAAGCTTTCTTT
>.|TRBV28|TRBD1|TRBJ1-1
CASSPRTGWLEAFF
TGTGCCAGCAGCCCCCGGACAGGGTGGTTAGAAGCTTTCTTT
>.|TRBV2|.|TRBJ2-1
CASSWSESEAEQFF
TGTGCCAGCAGTTGGTCGGAATCTGAGGCTGAGCAGTTCTTC
>.|TRBV6-2/TRBV6-3|.|TRBJ2-1
CASSKWDQGSYNEQFF
TGTGCCAGCAGTAAATGGGACCAGGGGTCCTACAATGAGCAGTTCTTC
>few|TRBV9|TRBD1|TRBJ1-4
CASSPRQGTNEKLFF
TGTGCCAGCAGCCCGCGACAGGGAACTAATGAAAAACTGTTTTTT
>.|TRBV29-1|.|TRBJ2-7
CSVEEARGYEQYF
TGCAGCGTTGAAGAGGCCCGGGGCTACGAGCAGTACTTC
>.|TRBV4-1|.|TRBJ2-6
CASSPEYLPSGANVLTF
TGCGCCAGCAGCCCCGAGTATTTGCCTTCTGGGGCCAACGTCCTGACTTTC
>.|TRBV4-1|.|TRBJ2-1
CASSPSAYEEIFF
TGCGCCAGCAGCCCCTCAGCCTACGAGGAGATTTTCTTC
>.|TRBV21-1|.|TRBJ1-2
CASRYYKPTDSYGYTF
TGTGCCAGCCGGTACTACAAGCCGACAGATTCCTATGGCTACACCTTC
>once|TRBV13|.|TRBJ2-7
CASSLGAPPYEQYF
TGTGCCAGCAGCTTAGGCGCACCTCCCTACGAGCAGTACTTC
>once|TRBV2|.|TRBJ2-3
CASSDPADTDTQYF
TGTGCCAGCAGTGACCCCGCCGACACAGATACGCAGTATTTT
>.|TRBV12-3/TRBV12-4|.|TRBJ1-3
CASSPGLNTIYF
TGTGCCAGCAGTCCCGGACTAAACACCATATATTTT
>.|TRBV4-1|TRBD2|TRBJ2-1
CASSQVGSGSPYNEQFF
TGCGCCAGCAGCCAAGTAGGTAGCGGGAGCCCCTACAATGAGCAGTTCTTC
>.|TRBV5-1|TRBD2|TRBJ2-1
CASSDTSGSVSSYNEQFF
TGCGCCAGCAGCGACACTAGCGGGAGCGTCAGTTCCTACAATGAGCAGTTCTTC
>once|TRBV7-7|.|TRBJ2-1
CASSSAQRPYNEQFF
TGTGCCAGCAGCTCGGCCCAGCGACCCTACAATGAGCAGTTCTTC
>once|TRBV7-2|.|TRBJ2-5
CASSLSGGRETQYF
TGTGCCAGCAGCTTAAGTGGAGGAAGGGAGACCCAGTACTTC
>.|TRBV5-4|TRBD2|TRBJ2-1
CASSSPGSGGYNEQFF
TGTGCCAGCAGCTCCCCTGGTAGCGGGGGTTACAATGAGCAGTTCTTC
>once|TRBV19|TRBD1|TRBJ1-4
CASREQGAPGKLFF
TGTGCCAGTAGGGAGCAGGGGGCGCCTGGGAAACTGTTTTTT